The T cell receptor beta chain described here comes from a study of beta chain features in type 1 diabetes. Naive, central memory, regulatory and stem cell-like memory cells within the CD4+ compartment were sorted using CD45RO/CCR7/CD25/CD127/CD95/CD27. The CDR3 covers 16 residues. CDR1 is SGHRS and CDR2 is YFSETQ in the germline V gene. The V gene end was trimmed by 0 bases and the J gene end by 3 bases; junction bases not matched to a gene: 7. Expressed TCRB transcripts were sequenced after all isolated RNA was converted to cDNA. Clones were sequenced by immunoSEQ multiplex PCR, and TCRdb holds only the in-frame ones, with some missing. Of fewer than 25,000 clones in the sample, roughly two thirds were seen once. Whole-study results and caveats: PCR might favor shorter templates, but any such skew would affect patients and controls equally. For Type 1 diabetes patients, all four CD4+ subsets carried TCRB CDR3s that were moderately but significantly shorter. When cDNA is sequenced, cells with high TCR expression could be over-represented.

This clone was counted a few times. Its antigen is undetermined. The source is a man younger than 35 with type 1 diabetes. Sequenced material: Tregs from blood. This sequence joins TRBV5-1 and TRBJ2-7, with 9 nucleotides matching TRBD2. As DNA, the CDR3 is TGCGCCAGCAGCTTGGCCCCTAGCGGGATGGGCTACGAGCAGTACTTC. This encodes CASSLAPSGMGYEQYF.